The subject of this entry is one TCR beta chain. Researchers amplified the TCR beta CDR3 regions from RNA transcripts. Carried out on the TCR CDR3, a first-round RT-PCR used the HTBI primer set. TCRdb redid the calling of the multiplex PCR reads with MiXCR, one entry per CDR3 protein. The sample has hundreds of thousands of distinct CDR3 sequences; approximately 25% are singletons. The sample originates from a study of T cells in Graves' hyperthyroidism and ophthalmopathy. The sequence was collected from a woman aged 25 to 39 with Graves' ophthalmopathy. The specimen was blood.

The CDR3 bases are TGTGCCAGCAGCTTCTCTAGCAATCAGCCCCAGCATTTT. As protein: CASSFSSNQPQHF. The chain joins TRBV11-2 to TRBJ1-5; D gene ambiguous. Between the trimmed V and J ends, which lost 3 bases and 0 bases, there was a span of 3 bases. CDR1 is SGHAT and CDR2 is FQNNGV in the germline V gene. The CDR3 contains 13 residues.